The 24 T cell receptor beta chains presented below share a single source sample, sequenced in a study of cytomegalovirus exposure and HLA in healthy donors. A multiplex PCR was run with 60 Vbeta primers and 13 Jbeta primers. The method was immunoSEQ multiplex PCR; TCRdb's version includes in-frame clones alone and lacks a portion of them. The table lists 150,000 to 200,000 clones, 60% to 80% of them singletons. Sequencing was done on a sample of PBMCs. The receptors originated from a man aged 40-49 years in good health and CMV-seropositive.

The CDR3 nucleotides are TGTGCCAGCAGCGTAGTAGTCGACCCGGGACTACCATACAATGAGCAGTTCTTC. Translation: CASSVVVDPGLPYNEQFF. The rearrangement uses TRBV9 and TRBJ2-1; 7 nucleotides match TRBD2. This CDR3 has 18 residues. The junction had 13 bases not matched to a gene; V was cut back by 0 bases and J by 4 bases. CDR1 is SGDLS and CDR2 is YYNGEE in the germline V gene.

J is TRBJ2-2 and V is TRBV5-1, with 8 bases identical to TRBD1. Germline trimming cut 4 bases from V and 3 bases from J; bases unmatched to any gene: 5. Germline CDR1 SGHRS, CDR2 YFSETQ. The CDR3 contains 15 residues. The CDR3, as DNA: TGCGCCAGCAGCCCCCAGGGGGCTTACACCGGGGAGCTGTTTTTT. It is translated as CASSPQGAYTGELFF.

This chain links TRBV19 with TRBJ1-4, with D perhaps matching TRBD1 (6 bases). The germline V and J ends were trimmed by 7 bases and 0 bases, with 21 bases remaining between them. Germline assignment: CDR1 LNHDA and CDR2 SQIVND (reference sequence). The CDR3 contains 18 residues. CDR3 sequence: CASNSPGHIPATNEKLFF. Here the CDR3 DNA reads TGTGCCAGTAACTCTCCGGGACATATACCTGCAACTAATGAAAAACTGTTTTTT.

This rearrangement joins TRBV11-2 to TRBJ2-5; 10 bases are a match to TRBD2. Trimming at V came to 1 base and at J to 5 bases, leaving 7 bases not matched to a gene. The V gene's germline CDR1 is SGHAT and CDR2 FQNNGV. This CDR3 has 16 residues. CDR3 amino acids: CASSLALAGVGETQYF. The CDR3 coding sequence is TGTGCCAGCAGCTTAGCTCTAGCGGGAGTTGGGGAGACCCAGTACTTC.

The chain joins TRBV11-3 to TRBJ2-3, with D tentatively TRBD1 (6 bases). This CDR3 comprises 16 residues. V was pared by 5 bases and J by 0 bases, with 15 bases between. The germline V gene encodes CDR1 SGHNT and CDR2 YENEEA. CDR3 sequence (DNA): TGTGCCAGCAGCCTCGGACAGATTTGGAGCACAGATACGCAGTATTTT. Translating it yields CASSLGQIWSTDTQYF.

This chain joins TRBV7-2 and TRBJ2-1; D is perhaps TRBD2 (5 bases). The V gene's germline CDR1 is SGHTA and CDR2 FQGNSA. This CDR3 region has 11 residues. The germline V and J ends were trimmed by 11 bases and 9 bases, with 14 bases remaining between them. The CDR3 reads CAVLGDGEQFF. The CDR3 bases are TGTGCCGTACTGGGAGACGGTGAGCAGTTCTTC. Full variable domain (missing parts from reference TRBV7-2 and TRBJ2-1): GAGVSQSPSNKVTEKGKDVELRCDPISGHTALYWYRQSLGQGLEFLIYFQGNSAPDKSGLPSDRFSAERTGGSVSTLTIQRTQQEDSAVYLCAVLGDGEQFFGPGTRLTVL.

This clone was counted once. V usage is TRBV18 and J usage is TRBJ1-4; 7 bases align to TRBD1. The CDR3 consists of 14 residues. The germline CDR1 and CDR2 sequences are KGHSH and LQKENI. Trimming removed 4 bases from V and 8 bases from J; junction bases left unmatched: 7. CDR3 coding DNA: TGTGCCAGCTCACTTACTACAGGGGAGGAAAAACTGTTTTTT. Its translation is CASSLTTGEEKLFF.

The rearrangement joins TRBV29-1 to TRBJ2-7; 11 nucleotides match TRBD1. The CDR3 is 16 amino acids. V trimming: 7 bases; J trimming: 4 bases; junction bases outside the gene matches: 15. Germline loops: CDR1 SQVTM, CDR2 ANQGSEA. The CDR3 DNA sequence: TGCAGCGCCTGCCTAGGGTCCGGACAGGGGGCGTACGAGCAGTACTTC. Translating gives CSACLGSGQGAYEQYF.

This chain joins TRBV4-2 and TRBJ1-2; possibly TRBD1 for D (5 bases). V was cut by 0 bases and J by 2 bases, with 10 bases left in between. CDR1 and CDR2 from the germline V gene are LGHNA and YNFKEQ. This CDR3 spans 15 amino acids. The CDR3 spells CASSQDRRANYGYTF. DNA of the CDR3: TGTGCCAGCAGCCAAGATCGCAGGGCCAACTATGGCTACACCTTC.

V is TRBV7-8 and J is TRBJ1-4; D perhaps matches TRBD1 (6 bases). Trimming took off 5 bases at V and 5 bases at J, with 15 bases between the two ends. This CDR3 comprises 15 residues. CDR1 and CDR2 from the germline V gene are SGHVS and FQNEAQ. The CDR3: CASSKQGLENEKLFF. CDR3 nucleotide sequence: TGTGCCAGCAGCAAACAGGGCTTGGAAAATGAAAAACTGTTTTTT. Combining the CDR3 with reference TRBV7-8 and TRBJ1-4 gives the whole variable domain GAGVSQSPRYKVAKRGQDVALRCDPISGHVSLFWYQQALGQGPEFLTYFQNEAQLDKSGLPSDRFFAERPEGSVSTLKIQRTQQEDSAVYLCASSKQGLENEKLFFGSGTQLSVL.

The CDR3 DNA reads TGTGCCAGCAGCCCCTCGGGGATCAATCAGCCCCAGCATTTT. Encoded protein: CASSPSGINQPQHF. The chain carries TRBV14 and TRBJ1-5, with D uncertain. Trimming stripped 4 bases from V and 3 bases from J, with 10 bases between. CDR3 length: 14 residues. CDR1 is SGHDN and CDR2 is FVKESK in the germline V gene.

Points on this clone: The same CDR3 also results from other DNA sequences found in this sample. The chain carries TRBV10-1 and TRBJ2-1; no firm D call. Trimming stripped 0 bases from V and 2 bases from J, with 2 bases between. Germline-derived CDR1 and CDR2 are WNHNN and SYGVQD (reference sequence). CDR3 length equals 13 residues. CDR3 residues: CASSESTYNEQFF. The DNA of the CDR3 is TGCGCCAGCAGTGAGTCTACCTACAATGAGCAGTTCTTC.

In this sample, this clone turned up a few times. The V call is TRBV2, the J call TRBJ1-6, with 8 nucleotides matching TRBD1. Germline CDR1 and CDR2: SNHLY and FYNNEI. The CDR3 has 15 amino acids. V lost 2 bases and J lost 5; bases outside the gene matches: 2. The CDR3 DNA reads TGTGCCAGCAGTGAACAGGGGGCGAATAATTCACCCCTCCACTTT. Protein product: CASSEQGANNSPLHF.

V usage is TRBV19 and J usage is TRBJ2-1; 15 bases are a match to TRBD2. CDR1 LNHDA and CDR2 SQIVND come from the germline V gene (reference sequence). CDR3 size: 14 residues. V trimming: 8 bases; J trimming: 4 bases; junction bases outside the gene matches: 0. The CDR3 is CASGTSGGYNEQFF. The CDR3 bases are TGTGCCAGTGGGACTAGCGGGGGGTACAATGAGCAGTTCTTC.

This sequence joins TRBV7-3 and TRBJ2-1, with 13 nucleotides matching TRBD2. The germline gives CDR1 SGHTA, CDR2 FQGTGA. CDR3 length: 18 residues. V gave up 5 bases and J gave up 5 bases; unmatched junction bases: 12. The CDR3 spells CASSETRPGLAGNNEQFF. In DNA, the CDR3 is TGTGCCAGCAGCGAAACTCGACCGGGACTAGCGGGGAACAATGAGCAGTTCTTC.

This chain links TRBV28 with TRBJ2-5, with 10 bases identical to TRBD2. V shed 3 bases and J 5 bases; nucleotides not matched to a gene: 12. Germline loops: CDR1 MDHEN, CDR2 SYDVKM. The length of the CDR3 is 17 residues. The CDR3 DNA reads as TGTGCCAGCAGTTTGCGGGGACTAGCGATGATGAGGGAGACCCAGTACTTC. Translated, it gives CASSLRGLAMMRETQYF.

The chain combines TRBV5-6 with TRBJ1-4, with 11 bases matching TRBD1. V trimming: 4 bases; J trimming: 1 base; junction bases outside the gene matches: 3. The CDR3 is made up of 16 amino acids. Per the germline V gene, CDR1 is SGHDT and CDR2 is YYEEEE. CDR3 protein: CASSPDRGLTNEKLFF. In DNA, the CDR3 is TGTGCCAGCAGCCCGGACAGGGGGCTAACTAATGAAAAACTGTTTTTT.

Turning to this clone: Additional DNA sequences in this sample encode the identical CDR3. V usage is TRBV2 and J usage is TRBJ1-2; D is uncertain. The CDR3 extends over 11 amino acids. Germline V gives CDR1 SNHLY, CDR2 FYNNEI. With 5 bases removed from V and 4 bases from J, the gap between germline ends came to 5 bases. CDR3: CASSYSYGYTF. CDR3 in DNA: TGTGCCAGCAGTTATTCCTATGGCTACACCTTC.

J is TRBJ2-5 and V is TRBV15; TRBD2 matches at 8 bases. V dropped 3 bases and J dropped 1; count of bases not matched to a gene: 7. Looked up from germline, CDR1 is LNHNV and CDR2 is YYDKDF (reference sequence). The CDR3 is made up of 16 amino acids. In DNA, the CDR3 is TGTGCCACCAGCAGGCCAACGGGGGGGTTCCAAGAGACCCAGTACTTC. It translates to CATSRPTGGFQETQYF. The variable domain in full, with the rest retrieved from reference TRBV15 and TRBJ2-5, is DAMVIQNPRYQVTQFGKPVTLSCSQTLNHNVMYWYQQKSSQAPKLLFHYYDKDFNNEADTPDNFQSRRPNTSFCFLDIRSPGLGDTAMYLCATSRPTGGFQETQYFGPGTRLLVL.

This clone has more than one count but fewer than ten. This chain uses TRBV5-4 with TRBJ2-7, with D perhaps matching TRBD1 (6 bases). Trimming stripped 4 bases from V and 2 bases from J, with 13 bases between. Germline V lookup: CDR1 SGHNT, CDR2 YYREEE (reference sequence). The CDR3 consists of 14 residues. The CDR3 sequence is CASSKNRAAYEQYF. The CDR3 DNA reads TGTGCCAGCAGCAAGAACAGGGCGGCCTACGAGCAGTACTTC.

The genes are TRBV11-3 and TRBJ2-7; tentatively, D is TRBD1 (5 bases). The CDR3 is 15 amino acids. Germline CDR1 reads SGHNT; CDR2 reads YENEEA. Trimming pared 2 bases from V and 0 bases from J, leaving 11 bases between. CDR3 loop: CASSLSTAYSYEQYF. CDR3 DNA sequence: TGTGCCAGCAGCTTATCGACAGCGTACTCCTACGAGCAGTACTTC.

The chain is built from TRBV2 and TRBJ2-5, with 7 bases identical to TRBD2. The V and J ends lost 8 bases and 3 bases, in that order; junction bases with no gene match: 9. The CDR3 loop spans 14 amino acids. Germline CDR1 is SNHLY and CDR2 is FYNNEI. The CDR3 is CASAREGGEETQYF. CDR3 nucleotide sequence: TGTGCCAGCGCCAGGGAGGGCGGAGAAGAGACCCAGTACTTC. Based on the CDR3 plus reference TRBV2 and TRBJ2-5, the full variable domain is EPEVTQTPSHQVTQMGQEVILRCVPISNHLYFYWYRQILGQKVEFLVSFYNNEISEKSEIFDDQFSVERPDGSNFTLKIRSTKLEDSAMYFCASAREGGEETQYFGPGTRLLVL.

V is TRBV7-2 and J is TRBJ2-7; TRBD2 might be the D (6 bases). This CDR3 is built from 13 residues. Germline CDR1 is SGHTA and CDR2 is FQGNSA. V was shortened by 2 bases and J by 9 bases, with 14 bases between the two germline ends. As DNA, the CDR3 is TGTGCCAGCAGCTTATCCGGGCGGGGCGGGCAGTACTTC. As protein: CASSLSGRGGQYF.

This clone was seen a few times. The chain is built from TRBV5-1 and TRBJ2-7; TRBD2 aligns across 10 bases. Germline assignment: CDR1 SGHRS and CDR2 YFSETQ. The length of the CDR3 is 15 residues. The trim removed 5 bases at V and 7 bases at J, leaving 12 bases unmatched. The CDR3 reads CASRETSGRGVEQYF. The CDR3 coding sequence is TGCGCCAGCAGAGAGACTAGCGGGCGAGGGGTGGAGCAGTACTTC.